This is a list of T cell receptor beta chains from one sample in a study of shared clonotypes between healthy human individuals. Assay: immunoSEQ multiplex PCR; the TCRdb copy retains only in-frame clones and omits some. Of approximately 810,000 clones in the sample, more than 85% were seen once. Sequencing input: naive CD8+ T cells sorted from blood. These receptors were collected from a man aged 30-40 years in good health. Both conserved end residues are part of each CDR3. Each record gives: J gene, V gene, D gene, clone size, CDR3 protein, CDR3 DNA. The D gene is left open where the match is weak. The size of a clone is reported for some rows only, either as once, few or many, or as a class for expanded clones.

TRBJ2-7 | TRBV19 | NA | once | CASSPLPGDEQYF | TGTGCCAGTAGCCCCCTCCCAGGGGACGAGCAGTACTTC
TRBJ2-7 | TRBV29-1 | TRBD1 | NA | CSVGQGPAEQYF | TGCAGCGTGGGACAGGGCCCGGCCGAGCAGTACTTC
TRBJ2-7 | TRBV1 | NA | NA | CTSSQGTSGNYEQYF | TGCACCAGCAGCCAGGGGACTAGCGGAAACTACGAGCAGTACTTC
TRBJ2-7 | TRBV7-2 | NA | NA | CASSLAGLSYEQYF | TGTGCCAGCAGCTTAGCCGGGTTATCCTACGAGCAGTACTTC
TRBJ2-7 | TRBV7-7 | NA | NA | CASSIKLGGFNEQYF | TGTGCTAGCAGCATCAAATTGGGGGGTTTCAACGAGCAGTACTTC
TRBJ2-7 | TRBV28 | TRBD2 | NA | CASKPGGGRLDEQYF | TGTGCCAGCAAACCCGGCGGGGGGCGCCTGGACGAGCAGTACTTC
TRBJ1-5 | TRBV7-8 | NA | NA | CASSKPGNQPQHF | TGTGCCAGCAGCAAGCCCGGGAACCAGCCCCAGCATTTT
TRBJ2-1 | TRBV11-3 | NA | NA | CASSPRGSGTVYNEQFF | TGTGCCAGCAGCCCTCGTGGTAGCGGGACAGTCTACAATGAGCAGTTCTTC
TRBJ2-2 | TRBV4-1 | NA | NA | CASSLQELGDTGELFF | TGCGCCAGCAGTCTGCAGGAACTCGGGGACACCGGGGAGCTGTTTTTT
TRBJ2-5 | TRBV27 | TRBD2 | NA | CASSSLGLAETQYF | TGTGCCAGCAGTTCCCTGGGACTAGCAGAGACCCAGTACTTC
TRBJ2-1 | TRBV7-6 | TRBD1 | NA | CASSLGGPGTGVNEQFF | TGTGCCAGCAGCTTAGGAGGTCCGGGGACAGGTGTCAATGAGCAGTTCTTC
TRBJ1-4 | TRBV15 | NA | once | CATSRGAETNEKLFF | TGTGCCACCAGCAGAGGGGCCGAAACTAATGAAAAACTGTTTTTT
TRBJ2-6 | TRBV11-1 | TRBD1 | NA | CASSATGYGANVLTF | TGTGCCAGCAGCGCGACAGGGTATGGGGCCAACGTCCTGACTTTC
TRBJ1-4 | TRBV7-9 | NA | NA | CASSSLVGDEKLFF | TGTGCCAGCAGCTCTCTTGTGGGGGATGAAAAACTGTTTTTT
TRBJ2-1 | TRBV27 | NA | NA | CASSLIASEQFF | TGTGCCAGCAGTTTAATAGCAAGTGAGCAGTTCTTC
TRBJ2-3 | TRBV2 | TRBD1 | once | CARRRTGDRTDTQYF | TGTGCCAGAAGAAGGACAGGGGATCGCACAGATACGCAGTATTTT
TRBJ1-4 | TRBV9 | NA | NA | CASSVDRGMDEKLFF | TGTGCCAGCAGCGTAGATCGGGGCATGGATGAAAAACTGTTTTTT
TRBJ1-2 | TRBV27 | NA | NA | CASFGGIYGYTF | TGTGCCAGCTTTGGAGGGATCTATGGCTACACCTTC
TRBJ2-1 | TRBV5-1 | NA | NA | CASSQVDVRESGNEQFF | TGCGCCAGCAGCCAAGTGGACGTGAGAGAGAGCGGCAATGAGCAGTTCTTC
TRBJ2-3 | TRBV7-9 | TRBD2 | NA | CASSSMGRREDTDTQYF | TGTGCCAGCAGCTCCATGGGCAGGCGGGAGGATACAGATACGCAGTATTTT
TRBJ2-3 | TRBV9 | NA | NA | CASSARDNTDTQYF | TGTGCCAGCAGCGCCCGGGACAACACAGATACGCAGTATTTT
TRBJ2-5 | TRBV7-7 | NA | NA | CASSLGPEWGETQYF | TGTGCCAGCAGCTTAGGACCGGAGTGGGGAGAGACCCAGTACTTC
TRBJ2-5 | TRBV15 | NA | NA | CATSIDVGTQYF | TGTGCCACCAGTATTGACGTTGGGACCCAGTACTTC
TRBJ2-3 | TRBV19 | NA | NA | CASSIGAGTDTQYF | TGTGCCAGTAGTATAGGGGCTGGCACAGATACGCAGTATTTT
TRBJ2-7 | TRBV7-8 | TRBD2 | NA | CASSLEAGTTYEQYF | TGTGCCAGCAGCTTAGAAGCGGGGACCACCTACGAGCAGTACTTC
TRBJ2-7 | TRBV7-3 | NA | NA | CASSLMAGNEQYF | TGTGCCAGCAGCTTAATGGCCGGTAACGAGCAGTACTTC
TRBJ2-7 | TRBV7-9 | TRBD1 | NA | CASSVGQAYEQYF | TGTGCCAGCAGCGTGGGACAGGCCTACGAGCAGTACTTC
TRBJ1-1 | TRBV28 | TRBD1 | NA | CASRQGQAEEAFF | TGTGCCAGCAGACAGGGGCAAGCAGAGGAAGCTTTCTTT